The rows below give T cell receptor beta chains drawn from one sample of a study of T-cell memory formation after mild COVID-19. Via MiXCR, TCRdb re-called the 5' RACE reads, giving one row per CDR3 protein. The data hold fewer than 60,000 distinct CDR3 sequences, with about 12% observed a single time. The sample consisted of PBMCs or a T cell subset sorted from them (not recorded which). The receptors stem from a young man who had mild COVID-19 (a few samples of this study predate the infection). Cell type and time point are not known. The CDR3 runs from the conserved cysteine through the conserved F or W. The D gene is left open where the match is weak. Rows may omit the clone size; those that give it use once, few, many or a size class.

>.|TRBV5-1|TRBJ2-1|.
TGCGCCAGCAGTAACAACCCTCTATGGGGTTACAATGAGCAGTTCTTC
CASSNNPLWGYNEQFF
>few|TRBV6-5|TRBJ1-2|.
TGTGCCAGCAGTTACTCGTCGGTGGCAGGTTATGGCTACACCTTC
CASSYSSVAGYGYTF
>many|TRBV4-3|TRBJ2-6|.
TGCGCCAGCAGCCAGGACAGTCCCTCTGGGGCCAACGTCCTGACTTTC
CASSQDSPSGANVLTF
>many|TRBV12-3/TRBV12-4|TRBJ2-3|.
TGTGCCAGCAGGGCCAAGGAGGGGTACCGCACAGATACGCAGTATTTT
CASRAKEGYRTDTQYF
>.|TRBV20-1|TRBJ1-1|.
TGCAGTGCAAGGATACAGGCGGGTGAAGCTTTCTTT
CSARIQAGEAFF
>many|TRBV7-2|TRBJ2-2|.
TGTGCCAGCAGTCCTCGTTGGCCCGGGGAGCTGTTTTTT
CASSPRWPGELFF
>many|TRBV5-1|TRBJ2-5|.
TGCGCCAGCAGCTTGGTGGGTCCACAAGAGACCCAGTACTTC
CASSLVGPQETQYF
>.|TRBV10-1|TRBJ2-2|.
TGCGCCAGCAGTCCAATGACAGCGAACACCGGGGAGCTGTTTTTT
CASSPMTANTGELFF
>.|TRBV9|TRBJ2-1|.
TGTGCCAGCAGCGTAGGGTGGAGGGATGAGCAGTTCTTC
CASSVGWRDEQFF
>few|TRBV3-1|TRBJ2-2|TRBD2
TGTGCCAGCAGCCAAGGGCTAGCGGGGCGCGCCGCCGGCGGGGAGCTGTTTTTT
CASSQGLAGRAAGGELFF
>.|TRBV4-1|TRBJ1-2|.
TGCGCCAGCAGCCAAGTCCCTCTCCTCAGGGGCCACGCCGGTGGCTACACCTTC
CASSQVPLLRGHAGGYTF
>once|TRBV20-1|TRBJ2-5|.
TGCAGTGCTCCCAGCAGTCGAGGGGTCTCGCGGACCCAGTACTTC
CSAPSSRGVSRTQYF
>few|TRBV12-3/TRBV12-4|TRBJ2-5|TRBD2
TGTGCCAGCAGTTTCGGGGGGGCCATAGAGACCCAGTACTTC
CASSFGGAIETQYF
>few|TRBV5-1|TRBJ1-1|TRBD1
TGCGCCAGCAGCGCGACAGGGACGCACACTGAAGCTTTCTTT
CASSATGTHTEAFF
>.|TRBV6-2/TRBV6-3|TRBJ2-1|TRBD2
TGTACCAGCTGGGGGGGGAATGAGCAGTTCTTC
CTSWGGNEQFF
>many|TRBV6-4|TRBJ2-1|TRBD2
TGTGCCAGCAGTAAAAGCGGGGGGGCAATGGATGAGCAGTTCTTC
CASSKSGGAMDEQFF
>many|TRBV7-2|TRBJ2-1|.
TGTGCCAGCAGCTGGGGACGGCACAATGAGCAGTTCTTC
CASSWGRHNEQFF
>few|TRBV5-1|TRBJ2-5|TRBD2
TGCGCCAGCACCGCGGCGGGAGGGAGCGGGGAGACCCAGTACTTC
CASTAAGGSGETQYF
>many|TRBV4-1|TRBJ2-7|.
TGCGCCAGCAGCCGGGACCAAAACTTAGGCTACGAGCAGTACTTC
CASSRDQNLGYEQYF
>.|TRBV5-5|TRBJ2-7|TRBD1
TGTGCCAGCAGCCCTGACAGGGCCATTACCTACGAGCAGTACTTC
CASSPDRAITYEQYF
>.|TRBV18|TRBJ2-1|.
TGTGCCAGCTCCACCAGGGACAATGAGCAGTTCTTC
CASSTRDNEQFF
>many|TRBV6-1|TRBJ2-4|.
TGTGCCAGCAGTGGCGCTGTCCGGGGCCTAGCCAAAAACATTCAGTACTTC
CASSGAVRGLAKNIQYF
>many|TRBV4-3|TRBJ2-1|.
TGCGCCAGCAGCCAGTGGCCGAATGAGCAGTTCTTC
CASSQWPNEQFF
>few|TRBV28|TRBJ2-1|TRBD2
TGTGCCAGCAGTTCACTGGCGGGGGGCTTCTACAATGAGCAGTTCTTC
CASSSLAGGFYNEQFF
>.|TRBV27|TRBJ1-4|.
TGTGCCAGCAGTTTTTCCCGCGATCCTGAAAAACTGTTTTTT
CASSFSRDPEKLFF
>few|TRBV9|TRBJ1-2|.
TGTGCCAGCAGCGTCGGGGTGGTAAACTATGGCTACACCTTC
CASSVGVVNYGYTF
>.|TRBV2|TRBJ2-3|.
TGTGCCAGCAGAGACTACCCGGGACTTCCGTATTTT
CASRDYPGLPYF
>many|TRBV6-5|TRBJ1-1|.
TGTGCCAGCAGTTACTCCGGGACACAGAACACTGAAGCTTTCTTT
CASSYSGTQNTEAFF
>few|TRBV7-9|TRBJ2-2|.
TGTGCCAGCAGCGCTTTGGCCGGGGAGCTGTTTTTT
CASSALAGELFF
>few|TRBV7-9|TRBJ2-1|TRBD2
TGTGCCAGCAGTCCCCGCTCGCTCACTAGCGGGGGGAATGAGCAGTTCTTC
CASSPRSLTSGGNEQFF
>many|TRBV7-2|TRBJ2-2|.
TGTGCCAGCAGCCTTGCGGGACTTGCACGCGGGGAGCTGTTTTTT
CASSLAGLARGELFF
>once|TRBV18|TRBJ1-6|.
TGTGCCAGCTCACCAGCGGCAGCCCCTAATTCACCCCTCCACTTT
CASSPAAAPNSPLHF
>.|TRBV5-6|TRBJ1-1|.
TGTGCCAGCAGCCTCACTACAGGAGCCGGGACTGAAGCTTTCTTT
CASSLTTGAGTEAFF
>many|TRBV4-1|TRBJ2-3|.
TGCGCCAGCAGCCAAGAAGCACAGCCTAGCACAGATACGCAGTATTTT
CASSQEAQPSTDTQYF
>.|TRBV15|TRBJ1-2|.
TGTGCCACCAGCAGAGATAGGGCCACTTTAGGCTACGCTGGCTACACCTTC
CATSRDRATLGYAGYTF
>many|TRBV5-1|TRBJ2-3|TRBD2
TGCGCCAGCAGCTTGGTTGCTAGCGGGTTGACGAGTACGCAGTATTTT
CASSLVASGLTSTQYF
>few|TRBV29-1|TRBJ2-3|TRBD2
TGCAGCGTTCCTCCGGGACTAGCGGGGAGATGGGATACGCAGTATTTT
CSVPPGLAGRWDTQYF
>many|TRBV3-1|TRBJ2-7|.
TGTGCCAGCAGCCAAACCGGGGCGGTATACGAGCAGTACTTC
CASSQTGAVYEQYF
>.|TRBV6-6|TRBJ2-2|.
TGTGCCCTAGGGGGGCGTATCACCGGGGAGCTGTTTTTT
CALGGRITGELFF
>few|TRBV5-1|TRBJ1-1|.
TGCGCCAGCAGCTATCCGGGTCGCATGAACACTGAAGCTTTCTTT
CASSYPGRMNTEAFF